This TCR beta chain was recovered during a study of blood T cell repertoires in COVID-19. Study-wide background: COVID-19 samples from acute and convalescent phases originated in the United States, Italy and Spain.

Researchers sorted participants into cohorts using their self-reported clinical history. Within the 2 weeks before study entry, each person in the exposed group met a COVID-19 case. The germline gives CDR1 SGDLS, CDR2 YYNGEE. J was trimmed by 7 bases and V by 4 bases; bases with no gene match: 14. CDR3 length equals 16 residues. Original data processing: The authors estimated nucleated cell counts from reference gene primer amplification. Measured with immunoSEQ multiplex PCR; TCRdb has only the in-frame clones, and not every one. The V and J calls and clone size were taken over from that table, and D and trimming were inferred from the DNA. The sample holds 130,000 to 150,000 clones, less than 90% seen once.

The chain employs TRBV9 and TRBJ2-4, with 7 bases aligning to TRBD2. Sequencing used PBMCs or T cells enriched from blood (not recorded which). The clonotype comes from a woman aged 45-65 years who had been exposed to COVID-19. CDR3 protein: CASSPLPELATNIQYF. CDR3 in DNA: TGTGCCAGCAGCCCCCTCCCAGAACTAGCGACGAACATTCAGTACTTC.